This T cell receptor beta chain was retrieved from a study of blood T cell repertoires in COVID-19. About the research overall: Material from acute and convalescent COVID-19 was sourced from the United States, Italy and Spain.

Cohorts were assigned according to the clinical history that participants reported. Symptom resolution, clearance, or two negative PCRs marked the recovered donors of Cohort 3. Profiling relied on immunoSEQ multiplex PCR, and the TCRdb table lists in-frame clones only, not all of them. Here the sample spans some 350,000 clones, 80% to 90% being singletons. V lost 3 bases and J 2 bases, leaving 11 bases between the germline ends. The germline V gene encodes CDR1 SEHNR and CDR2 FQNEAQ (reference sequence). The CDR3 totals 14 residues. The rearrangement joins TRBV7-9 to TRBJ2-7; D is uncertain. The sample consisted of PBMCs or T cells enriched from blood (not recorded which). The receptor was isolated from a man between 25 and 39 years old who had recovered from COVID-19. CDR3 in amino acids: CASSFELNPYEQYF. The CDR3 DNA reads TGTGCCAGCAGCTTTGAACTGAACCCCTACGAGCAGTACTTC.